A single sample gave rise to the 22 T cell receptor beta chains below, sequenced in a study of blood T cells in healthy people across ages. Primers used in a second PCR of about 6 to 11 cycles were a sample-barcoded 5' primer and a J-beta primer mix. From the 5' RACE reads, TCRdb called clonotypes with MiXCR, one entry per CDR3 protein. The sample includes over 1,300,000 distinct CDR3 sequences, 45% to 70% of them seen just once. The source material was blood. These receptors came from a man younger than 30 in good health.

For the CDR3, the DNA is TGTGCCAGCAGCCAAGGAACACGGGAAGGATCCCAGCATTTT. This gives the protein CASSQGTREGSQHF. The chain uses TRBV3-1 and TRBJ1-5; D unclear. Germline CDR1 reads LGHDT; CDR2 reads YNNKEL (reference sequence). The CDR3 contains 14 residues. V was cut by 1 base and J by 11 bases, with 15 bases left in between.

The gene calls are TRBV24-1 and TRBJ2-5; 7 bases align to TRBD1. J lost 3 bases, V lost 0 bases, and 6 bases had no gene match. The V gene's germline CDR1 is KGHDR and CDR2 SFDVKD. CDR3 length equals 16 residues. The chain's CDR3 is CATSDLRTGNEETQYF. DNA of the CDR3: TGTGCCACCAGTGATTTGAGGACAGGAAACGAAGAGACCCAGTACTTC.

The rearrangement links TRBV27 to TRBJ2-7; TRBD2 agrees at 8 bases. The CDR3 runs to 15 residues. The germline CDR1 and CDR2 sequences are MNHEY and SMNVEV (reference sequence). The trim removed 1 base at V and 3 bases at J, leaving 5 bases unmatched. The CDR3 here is CASSLFASGGYEQYF. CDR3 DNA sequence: TGTGCCAGCAGTTTATTCGCCAGCGGGGGCTACGAGCAGTACTTC.

The CDR3 region is CASGRGVSGANVLTF. The CDR3 DNA follows: TGTGCTTCTGGGCGGGGCGTCTCTGGGGCCAACGTCCTGACTTTC. The genes are TRBV12-3 or TRBV12-4 and TRBJ2-6; TRBD2 is a possible D gene (6 bases). The CDR3 covers 15 residues.

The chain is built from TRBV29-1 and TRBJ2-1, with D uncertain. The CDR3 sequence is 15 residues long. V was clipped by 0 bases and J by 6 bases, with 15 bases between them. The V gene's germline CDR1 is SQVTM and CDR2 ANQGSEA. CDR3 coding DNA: TGCAGCGTTGAAGATGGGCCGCGTAAAGGCAATGAGCAGTTCTTC. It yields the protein CSVEDGPRKGNEQFF.

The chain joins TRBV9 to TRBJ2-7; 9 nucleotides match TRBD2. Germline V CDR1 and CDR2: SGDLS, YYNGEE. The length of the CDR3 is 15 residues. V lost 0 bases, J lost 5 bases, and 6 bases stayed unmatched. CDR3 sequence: CASSVGGLAGNEQYF. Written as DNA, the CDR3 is TGTGCCAGCAGCGTAGGGGGTCTAGCGGGAAACGAGCAGTACTTC.

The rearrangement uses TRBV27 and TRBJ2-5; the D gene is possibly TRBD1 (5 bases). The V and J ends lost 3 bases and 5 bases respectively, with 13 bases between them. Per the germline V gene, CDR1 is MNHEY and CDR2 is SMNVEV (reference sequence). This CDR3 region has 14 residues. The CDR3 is CASSLVGPEETQYF. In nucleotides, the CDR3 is TGTGCCAGCAGTTTGGTGGGGCCCGAGGAGACCCAGTACTTC.

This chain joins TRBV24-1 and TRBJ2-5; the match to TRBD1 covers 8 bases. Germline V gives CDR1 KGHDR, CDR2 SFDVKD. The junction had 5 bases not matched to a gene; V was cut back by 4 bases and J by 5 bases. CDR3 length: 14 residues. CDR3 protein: CATSEPGGAETQYF. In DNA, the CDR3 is TGTGCCACCAGTGAACCAGGGGGCGCGGAGACCCAGTACTTC.

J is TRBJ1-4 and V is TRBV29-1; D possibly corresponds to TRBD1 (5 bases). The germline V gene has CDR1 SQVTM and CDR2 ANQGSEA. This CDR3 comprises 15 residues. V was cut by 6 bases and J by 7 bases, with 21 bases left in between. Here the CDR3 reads CSVSPRGGEGEKLFF. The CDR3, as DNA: TGCAGCGTCTCACCTCGGGGAGGGGAAGGTGAAAAACTGTTTTTT.

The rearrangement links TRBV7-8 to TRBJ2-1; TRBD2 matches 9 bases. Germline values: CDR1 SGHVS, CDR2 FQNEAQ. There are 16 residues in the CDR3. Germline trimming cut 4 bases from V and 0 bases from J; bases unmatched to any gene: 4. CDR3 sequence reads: CASSSQAGGSYNEQFF. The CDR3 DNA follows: TGTGCCAGCAGCTCCCAAGCGGGAGGCTCCTACAATGAGCAGTTCTTC.

The CDR3 nucleotides read TGCAGTGCAAAGGACACAGATACGCAGTATTTT. Encoded protein: CSAKDTDTQYF. The chain couples TRBV20-1 to TRBJ2-3; D is undetermined. The CDR3 length is 11 residues. The germline CDR1 and CDR2 sequences are DFQATT and SNEGSKA (reference sequence). The V gene lost 6 bases and the J gene lost 2 bases, with 6 bases spanning the gap.

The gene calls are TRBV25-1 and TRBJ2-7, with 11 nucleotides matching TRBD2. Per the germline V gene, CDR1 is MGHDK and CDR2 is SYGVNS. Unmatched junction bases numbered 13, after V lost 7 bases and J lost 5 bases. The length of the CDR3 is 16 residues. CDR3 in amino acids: CASTVNLAGGNNEQYF. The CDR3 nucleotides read TGTGCCAGCACCGTCAACCTAGCGGGAGGCAACAACGAGCAGTACTTC.

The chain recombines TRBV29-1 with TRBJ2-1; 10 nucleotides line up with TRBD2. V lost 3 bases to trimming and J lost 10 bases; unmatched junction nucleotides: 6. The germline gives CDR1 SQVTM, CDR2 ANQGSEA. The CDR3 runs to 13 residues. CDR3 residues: CSVDLAGEREQFF. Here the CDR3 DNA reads TGCAGCGTTGACCTAGCGGGAGAGAGGGAGCAGTTCTTC.

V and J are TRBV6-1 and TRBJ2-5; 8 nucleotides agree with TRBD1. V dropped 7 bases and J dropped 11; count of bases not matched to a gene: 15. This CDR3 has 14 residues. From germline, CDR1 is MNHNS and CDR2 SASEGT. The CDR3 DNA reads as TGTGCCAGCATCCGGGACAGGAATTACAATGAGCAGTACTTC. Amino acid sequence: CASIRDRNYNEQYF.

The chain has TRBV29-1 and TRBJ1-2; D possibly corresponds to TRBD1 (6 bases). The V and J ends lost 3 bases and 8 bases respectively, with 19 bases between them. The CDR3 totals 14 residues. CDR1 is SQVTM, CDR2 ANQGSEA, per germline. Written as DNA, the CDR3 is TGCAGCGTTGATCGGAAGGGGGTTTCCGACGGCTACACCTTC. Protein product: CSVDRKGVSDGYTF.

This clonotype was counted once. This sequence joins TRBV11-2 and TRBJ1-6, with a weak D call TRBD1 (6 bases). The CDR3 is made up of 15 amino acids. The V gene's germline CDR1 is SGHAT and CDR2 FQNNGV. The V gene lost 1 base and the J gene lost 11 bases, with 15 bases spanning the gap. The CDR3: CASSLGTGKNPPLHF. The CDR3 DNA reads TGTGCCAGCAGCTTAGGCACAGGGAAGAATCCACCCCTCCACTTT.

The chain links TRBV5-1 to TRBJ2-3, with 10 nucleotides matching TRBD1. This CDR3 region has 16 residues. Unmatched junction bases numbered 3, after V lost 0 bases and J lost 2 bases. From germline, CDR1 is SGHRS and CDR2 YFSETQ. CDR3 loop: CASSLGTGGVTDTQYF. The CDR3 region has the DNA TGCGCCAGCAGCTTGGGGACAGGGGGTGTCACAGATACGCAGTATTTT.

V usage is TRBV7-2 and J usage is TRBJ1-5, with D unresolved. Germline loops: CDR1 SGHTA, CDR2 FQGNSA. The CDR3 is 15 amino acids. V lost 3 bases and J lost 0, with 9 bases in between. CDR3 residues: CASSLVGDSNQPQHF. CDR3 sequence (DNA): TGTGCCAGCAGCTTGGTCGGAGATAGCAATCAGCCCCAGCATTTT.

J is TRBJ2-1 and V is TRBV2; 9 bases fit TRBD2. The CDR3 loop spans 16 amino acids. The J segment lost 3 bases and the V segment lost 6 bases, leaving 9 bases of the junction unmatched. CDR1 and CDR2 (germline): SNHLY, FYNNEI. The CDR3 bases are TGTGCCAGCAGAGCTTCTAGCGGGGAGATCTACAATGAGCAGTTCTTC. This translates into CASRASSGEIYNEQFF.

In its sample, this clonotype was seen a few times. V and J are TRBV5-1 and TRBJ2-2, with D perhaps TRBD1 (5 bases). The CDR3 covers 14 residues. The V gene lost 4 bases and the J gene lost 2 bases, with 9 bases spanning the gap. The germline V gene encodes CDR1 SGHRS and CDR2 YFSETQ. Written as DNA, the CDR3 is TGCGCCAGCAGCCTGACAGTTAACACCGGGGAGCTGTTTTTT. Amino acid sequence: CASSLTVNTGELFF.

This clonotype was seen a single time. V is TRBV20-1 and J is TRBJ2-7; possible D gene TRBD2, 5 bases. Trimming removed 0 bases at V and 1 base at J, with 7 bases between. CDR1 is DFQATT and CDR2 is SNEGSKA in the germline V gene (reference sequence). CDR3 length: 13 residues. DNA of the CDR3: TGCAGTGCTAGAGATTGGACTTCCTACGAGCAGTACTTC. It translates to CSARDWTSYEQYF.

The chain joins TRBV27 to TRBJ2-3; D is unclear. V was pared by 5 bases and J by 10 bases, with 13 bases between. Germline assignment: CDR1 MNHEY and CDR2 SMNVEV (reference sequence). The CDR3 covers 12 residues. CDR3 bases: TGTGCCAGCAGTCCAAGGTCTTCTTCGCAGTATTTT. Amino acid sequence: CASSPRSSSQYF.